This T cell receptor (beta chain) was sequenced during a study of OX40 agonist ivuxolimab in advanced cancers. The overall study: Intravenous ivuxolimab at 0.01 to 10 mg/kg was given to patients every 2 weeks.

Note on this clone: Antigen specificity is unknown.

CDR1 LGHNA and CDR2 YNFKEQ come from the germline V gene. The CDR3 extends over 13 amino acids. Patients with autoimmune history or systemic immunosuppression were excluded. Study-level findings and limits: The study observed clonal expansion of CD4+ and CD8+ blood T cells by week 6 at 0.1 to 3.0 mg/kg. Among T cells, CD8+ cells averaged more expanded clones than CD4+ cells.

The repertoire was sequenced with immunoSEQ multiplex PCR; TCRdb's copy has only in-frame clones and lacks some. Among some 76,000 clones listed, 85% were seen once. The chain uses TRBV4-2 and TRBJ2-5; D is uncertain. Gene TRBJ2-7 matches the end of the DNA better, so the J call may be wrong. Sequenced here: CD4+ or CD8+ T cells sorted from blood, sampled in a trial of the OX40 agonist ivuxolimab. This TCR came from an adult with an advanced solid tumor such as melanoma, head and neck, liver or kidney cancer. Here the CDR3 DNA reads TGTGCCAGCAGCCAAGGAAACTCCTACGAGCAGTACTTC. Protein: CASSQGNSYEQYF.